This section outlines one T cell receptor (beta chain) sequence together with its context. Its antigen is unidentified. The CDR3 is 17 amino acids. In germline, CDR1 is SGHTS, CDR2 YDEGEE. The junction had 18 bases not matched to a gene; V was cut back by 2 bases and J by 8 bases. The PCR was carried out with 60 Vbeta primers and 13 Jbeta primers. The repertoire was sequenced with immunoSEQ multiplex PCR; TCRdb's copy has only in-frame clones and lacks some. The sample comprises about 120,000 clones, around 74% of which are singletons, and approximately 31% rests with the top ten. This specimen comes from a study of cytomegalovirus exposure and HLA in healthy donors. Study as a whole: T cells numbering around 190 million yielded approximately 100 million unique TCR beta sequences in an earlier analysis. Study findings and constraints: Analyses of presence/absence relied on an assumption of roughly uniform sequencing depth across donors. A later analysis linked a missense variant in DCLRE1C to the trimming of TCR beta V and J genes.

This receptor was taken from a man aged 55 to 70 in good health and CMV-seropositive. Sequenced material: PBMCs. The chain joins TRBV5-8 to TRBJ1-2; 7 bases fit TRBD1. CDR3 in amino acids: CASSLSQRGRPLVGYTF. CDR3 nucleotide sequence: TGTGCCAGCAGCTTATCCCAAAGGGGGCGCCCCCTTGTCGGCTACACCTTC.